This TCR beta chain was profiled in a study of T-cell memory formation after mild COVID-19. Across the study: Most TCR clusters belonged to a single donor.

This clonotype appeared a few times. Via MiXCR, TCRdb re-called the 5' RACE reads, giving one row per CDR3 protein. The profile shows 75,000 to 95,000 distinct CDR3 sequences, less than 15% of them singletons. Germline V CDR1 and CDR2: SGHAT, FQDESV (reference sequence). Trimming stripped 3 bases from V and 5 bases from J, with 11 bases between. The length of the CDR3 is 14 residues. The rearrangement uses TRBV11-1 and TRBJ2-1; D call uncertain. This TCR was recovered from an adult woman who had mild COVID-19 (a few samples of this study predate the infection). Cell type and time point are not known. The sequenced material came from PBMCs or a T cell subset sorted from them (not recorded which). For the CDR3, the DNA is TGTGCCAGCAGCTTGTTGGGTACTAACAATGAGCAGTTCTTC. Protein: CASSLLGTNNEQFF.